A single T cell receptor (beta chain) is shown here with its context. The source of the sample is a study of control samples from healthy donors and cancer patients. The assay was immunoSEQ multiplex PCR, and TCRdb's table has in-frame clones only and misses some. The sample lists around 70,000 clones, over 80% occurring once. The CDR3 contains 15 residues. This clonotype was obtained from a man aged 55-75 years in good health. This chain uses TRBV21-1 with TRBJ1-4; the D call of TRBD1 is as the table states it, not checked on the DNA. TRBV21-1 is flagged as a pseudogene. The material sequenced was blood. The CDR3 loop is CASSKGQGNYEKLFF. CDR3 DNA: TGTGCCAGCAGCAAAGGACAGGGAAACTATGAAAAACTGTTTTTT.